These 30 T cell receptor beta chains came from one sample sequenced in a study of T cell repertoires in cytomegalovirus infection. Via MiXCR, TCRdb re-called the reads, giving one row per CDR3 protein. The repertoire holds 200,000 to 250,000 distinct CDR3 sequences, with under 25% as singletons. Sequencing input: CD8+ T cells from PBMCs. These receptors all come from a human donor in good health (CMV status not recorded). Some clones in this sample may be carry-over from other donors' samples.

This clonotype has a handful of counts. The CDR3 protein is CAIADSYEQYF. As DNA, the CDR3 is TGTGCCATCGCGGATTCCTACGAGCAGTACTTC. The chain is built from TRBV2 and TRBJ2-7; no clear D. The germline V gene encodes CDR1 SNHLY and CDR2 FYNNEI. This CDR3 contains 11 residues. Deletions cut 10 bases from V and 1 base from J, with 8 bases between.

This clonotype appeared a few times. The chain links TRBV5-1 to TRBJ1-2; 7 bases are shared with TRBD1. CDR1 and CDR2 (germline): SGHRS, YFSETQ. After removal of 0 bases from V and 3 bases from J, the junction contained 14 bases not matched to a gene. The CDR3 has 18 amino acids. CDR3 nucleotide sequence: TGCGCCAGCAGCTTGGAGGAGGCGCGGGACAGCACTCACTATGGCTACACCTTC. Its protein product is CASSLEEARDSTHYGYTF.

This clonotype has a count of ten or more. This chain's CDR3 is CASIPGGSDEQFF. The CDR3 nucleotides are TGTGCCAGCATCCCAGGGGGGTCCGATGAGCAGTTCTTC. The gene calls are TRBV7-6 and TRBJ2-1; D possibly corresponds to TRBD1 (7 bases). Germline V gene lookup returns CDR1 SGHVS and CDR2 FNYEAQ. Trimming pared 7 bases from V and 8 bases from J, leaving 15 bases between. The CDR3 totals 13 residues.

This clonotype was recorded many times. The V and J genes are TRBV7-9 and TRBJ2-1; 7 positions match TRBD2. Germline CDR1 and CDR2: SEHNR and FQNEAQ (reference sequence). The junction had 15 bases not matched to a gene; V was cut back by 4 bases and J by 9 bases. The CDR3 length is 16 residues. The CDR3 DNA reads TGTGCCAGCAGCTCCGACTTGGGACTAACGTTGGGTGAGCAGTTCTTC. As protein: CASSSDLGLTLGEQFF.

There are a few counts of this clonotype. V gene TRBV20-1 combines with J gene TRBJ1-1, with 7 bases aligning to TRBD1. The CDR3 spans 13 residues. In germline, CDR1 is DFQATT, CDR2 SNEGSKA (reference sequence). J gave up 5 bases and V 3 bases, and 6 bases lay outside the gene matches. CDR3 nucleotide sequence: TGCAGTGCTAGGTGGTCAGGGGGGACTGAAGCTTTCTTT. Amino acid sequence: CSARWSGGTEAFF.

V gene TRBV12-3 or TRBV12-4 combines with J gene TRBJ1-2; tentatively, D is TRBD1 (6 bases). This CDR3 spans 14 amino acids. Between the trimmed V and J ends, which lost 0 bases and 6 bases, there was a span of 11 bases. CDR3 bases: TGTGCCAGCAGTTTAGCATTAGGGACACATGGCTACACCTTC. Translated: CASSLALGTHGYTF.

This sequence joins TRBV28 and TRBJ2-7, with TRBD1 matching over 8 bases. The junction had 8 bases not matched to a gene; V was cut back by 8 bases and J by 5 bases. This CDR3 is 13 amino acids long. Germline-derived CDR1 and CDR2 are MDHEN and SYDVKM. The CDR3 reads CASEDRVSNEQYF. For the CDR3, the DNA is TGTGCCAGCGAGGACAGGGTGTCAAACGAGCAGTACTTC. Combining the CDR3 with reference TRBV28 and TRBJ2-7 gives the whole variable domain DVKVTQSSRYLVKRTGEKVFLECVQDMDHENMFWYRQDPGLGLRLIYFSYDVKMKEKGDIPEGYSVSREKKERFSLILESASTNQTSMYLCASEDRVSNEQYFGPGTRLTVT.

The CDR3: CASNLAGKETQYF. CDR3 sequence (DNA): TGTGCCAGCAACTTAGCGGGGAAAGAGACCCAGTACTTC. V and J are TRBV6-5 and TRBJ2-5; TRBD2 matches at 8 bases. Germline trimming cut 7 bases from V and 3 bases from J; bases unmatched to any gene: 4. CDR1 and CDR2 from the germline V gene are MNHEY and SVGAGI. This CDR3 has 13 residues.

This chain joins TRBV2 and TRBJ2-3; D unresolved. V lost 2 bases and J 0 bases, leaving 9 bases between the germline ends. The CDR3 runs 15 residues. Per germline, CDR1 SNHLY and CDR2 FYNNEI. The CDR3 DNA reads as TGTGCCAGCAGTGAATGGGCGGCTAGCACAGATACGCAGTATTTT. Its protein is CASSEWAASTDTQYF. Filled out from reference TRBV2 and TRBJ2-3, the complete variable domain reads EPEVTQTPSHQVTQMGQEVILRCVPISNHLYFYWYRQILGQKVEFLVSFYNNEISEKSEIFDDQFSVERPDGSNFTLKIRSTKLEDSAMYFCASSEWAASTDTQYFGPGTRLTVL.

The J gene is TRBJ1-3, the V gene TRBV5-1; 7 bases align to TRBD1. CDR1 SGHRS and CDR2 YFSETQ come from the germline V gene. The V segment lost 1 base and the J segment 0 bases; nucleotides outside the gene matches: 7. The CDR3 loop spans 17 amino acids. The CDR3 sequence: CASSLSGGGSSGNTIYF. The CDR3 nucleotides are TGCGCCAGCAGCTTGAGTGGAGGGGGCAGCTCTGGAAACACCATATATTTT.

There are a few counts of this clonotype. J is TRBJ1-1 and V is TRBV29-1; TRBD1 is a possible D gene (6 bases). Germline loops: CDR1 SQVTM, CDR2 ANQGSEA. V was pared by 5 bases and J by 5 bases, with 18 bases between. The length of the CDR3 is 14 residues. The CDR3 sequence: CSVFPPAGATEAFF. CDR3 bases: TGCAGCGTTTTCCCCCCCGCAGGGGCGACTGAAGCTTTCTTT.

A remark on this clonotype: Possible read error: a much larger clone is one base away. The chain is built from TRBV7-6 and TRBJ2-6; D is perhaps TRBD1 (5 bases). Germline V gene data show CDR1 as SGHVS and CDR2 as FNYEAQ. The ends were cut back, 0 bases at V and 0 bases at J, with 6 bases in the middle. The CDR3 extends over 16 amino acids. The CDR3 sequence is CASSLADNSGANVLTF. As DNA, the CDR3 is TGTGCCAGCAGCTTAGCGGACAACTCTGGGGCCAACGTCCTGACTTTC.

This chain links TRBV20-1 with TRBJ2-1; the D call may be TRBD1 or TRBD2 (7 bases each). Germline V gene sequence: CDR1 DFQATT, CDR2 SNEGSKA (reference sequence). The length of the CDR3 is 14 residues. The CDR3 loop is CSAEGAGDLIEQFF. DNA for the CDR3: TGCAGCGCAGAGGGGGCGGGGGATCTTATTGAGCAGTTCTTC.

This clonotype came up many times. V usage is TRBV29-1 and J usage is TRBJ2-3; 13 bases map to TRBD2. Per the germline V gene, CDR1 is SQVTM and CDR2 is ANQGSEA. The V and J ends lost 7 bases and 3 bases, in that order; junction bases with no gene match: 16. The CDR3 is 18 amino acids. The CDR3 nucleotides are TGCAGCGCTGACATTGGACTAGCGGGGGATGTAGGTACAGATACGCAGTATTTT. Amino acid sequence: CSADIGLAGDVGTDTQYF.

On this clonotype itself: The conserved closing phenylalanine or tryptophan is absent in this CDR3, likely reflecting a read error. V usage is TRBV28 and J usage is TRBJ2-3, with 10 nucleotides matching TRBD2. Trimming at V came to 2 bases and at J to 3 bases, leaving 2 bases not matched to a gene. The CDR3 is 15 amino acids. The germline CDR1 and CDR2 sequences are MDHEN and SYDVKM. In DNA form, the CDR3 reads TGTGCCAGCAGTTTAGAGCGGGGGGGGACAGATACGCAGTATTGT. This codes for CASSLERGGTDTQYC.

This clonotype was seen ten or more times. The chain has TRBV6-5 and TRBJ2-5; weak D call: TRBD2 (6 bases). This CDR3 has 13 amino acids. CDR1 and CDR2 (germline): MNHEY, SVGAGI. V was shortened by 4 bases and J by 1 base, with 7 bases between the two germline ends. CDR3 sequence reads: CASSWTIQETQYF. CDR3 nucleotide sequence: TGTGCCAGCAGTTGGACTATCCAAGAGACCCAGTACTTC.

In its sample, this clonotype was seen many times. The V and J genes are TRBV7-8 and TRBJ2-7, with D perhaps TRBD2 (6 bases). This CDR3 spans 12 amino acids. Germline CDR1 is SGHVS and CDR2 is FQNEAQ. The V and J ends lost 10 bases and 5 bases respectively, with 15 bases between them. CDR3 loop: CATAGLANEQYF. CDR3 DNA: TGTGCCACCGCTGGGCTAGCGAACGAGCAGTACTTC.

In its sample, this clonotype was seen a few times. The genes are TRBV12-3 or TRBV12-4 and TRBJ2-7; D gene unclear. Deletions cut 6 bases from V and 5 bases from J, with 23 bases between. The CDR3 sequence is 16 residues long. The CDR3 DNA reads as TGTGCCAGCAGCCCGACCTTAGTCCCTATCGGCCACGAGCAGTACTTC. Translating it yields CASSPTLVPIGHEQYF.

At least ten counts were recorded for this clonotype. The CDR3 DNA is TGTGCCAGCAGCTTTTTGGTAGGAGGGGGCACTGAAGCTTTCTTT. Translated: CASSFLVGGGTEAFF. The J gene is TRBJ1-1, the V gene TRBV7-2; a possible D gene is TRBD1 (6 bases). Between the trimmed V and J ends, which lost 3 bases and 4 bases, there was a span of 15 bases. This CDR3 has 15 residues. Germline assignment: CDR1 SGHTA and CDR2 FQGNSA. The whole variable domain, filled in from reference TRBV7-2 and TRBJ1-1, reads GAGVSQSPSNKVTEKGKDVELRCDPISGHTALYWYRQSLGQGLEFLIYFQGNSAPDKSGLPSDRFSAERTGGSVSTLTIQRTQQEDSAVYLCASSFLVGGGTEAFFGQGTRLTVV.

The chain joins TRBV2 to TRBJ2-3; D might be TRBD2 (6 bases). The CDR3 has 13 amino acids. Germline CDR1 and CDR2: SNHLY and FYNNEI. V was clipped by 8 bases and J by 2 bases, with 11 bases between them. The CDR3 reads CASPGLPTDTQYF. As DNA, the CDR3 is TGTGCCAGCCCGGGACTCCCCACAGATACGCAGTATTTT. The full variable domain, rest sourced from reference TRBV2 and TRBJ2-3, is EPEVTQTPSHQVTQMGQEVILRCVPISNHLYFYWYRQILGQKVEFLVSFYNNEISEKSEIFDDQFSVERPDGSNFTLKIRSTKLEDSAMYFCASPGLPTDTQYFGPGTRLTVL.

At least ten counts were recorded for this clonotype. The chain is built from TRBV6-2 or TRBV6-3 and TRBJ2-7, with D tentatively TRBD1 or TRBD2 (5 bases each). This CDR3 is built from 17 residues. V was pared by 0 bases and J by 2 bases, with 17 bases between. Germline lookup yields CDR1 MNHEY and CDR2 SVGEGT. CDR3: CASSYSIVGPPTYEQYF. Here the CDR3 DNA reads TGTGCCAGCAGTTACTCGATTGTGGGACCGCCGACCTACGAGCAGTACTTC.

In this sample, this clonotype turned up many times. The CDR3 spells CASNRGASSYNEQFF. Written as DNA, the CDR3 is TGTGCCAGCAATCGGGGGGCCAGCTCCTACAATGAGCAGTTCTTC. The V gene is TRBV12-3 or TRBV12-4, the J gene TRBJ2-1, with a possible D match to TRBD2 (7 bases). The CDR3 runs to 15 residues. Trimming removed 7 bases from V and 0 bases from J, with 13 bases in between.

This clonotype appeared many times. The rearrangement joins TRBV7-2 to TRBJ2-5; TRBD2 might be the D (7 bases). V was trimmed by 5 bases and J by 1 base, leaving 14 bases between them. CDR1 is SGHTA and CDR2 is FQGNSA in the germline V gene. CDR3 size: 15 residues. Here the CDR3 reads CASSLGGGVQETQYF. As DNA, the CDR3 is TGTGCCAGCAGCCTCGGAGGGGGGGTCCAAGAGACCCAGTACTTC. The full variable domain, its missing parts supplied by reference TRBV7-2 and TRBJ2-5, is GAGVSQSPSNKVTEKGKDVELRCDPISGHTALYWYRQSLGQGLEFLIYFQGNSAPDKSGLPSDRFSAERTGGSVSTLTIQRTQQEDSAVYLCASSLGGGVQETQYFGPGTRLLVL.

This clonotype showed up just a few times. The chain links TRBV10-3 to TRBJ2-5; D not certain. This CDR3 contains 12 residues. Trimming shortened V by 3 bases and J by 5 bases, and 7 bases separated the two germline ends. Germline values: CDR1 ENHRY, CDR2 SYGVKD. The CDR3 bases are TGTGCCATCAGTGATCTCGGGGAGACCCAGTACTTC. Protein sequence: CAISDLGETQYF.

This clonotype has just a few counts. The chain joins TRBV6-1 to TRBJ2-3; 13 bases line up with TRBD2. J was trimmed by 2 bases and V by 6 bases; bases with no gene match: 5. The V gene's germline CDR1 is MNHNS and CDR2 SASEGT. The CDR3 spans 16 residues. The CDR3, as DNA: TGTGCCAGCAGGGGGACTAGCGGGGACCCCACAGATACGCAGTATTTT. It translates to CASRGTSGDPTDTQYF.

There are many counts of this clonotype. This rearrangement joins TRBV12-3 or TRBV12-4 to TRBJ2-3; D perhaps matches TRBD1 (6 bases). Trimming pared 0 bases from V and 6 bases from J, leaving 13 bases between. The CDR3 contains 15 residues. For the CDR3, the DNA is TGTGCCAGCAGTTTAGCGGGGGCGTCTTCTGATACGCAGTATTTT. Protein: CASSLAGASSDTQYF.

This clonotype was counted a few times. This chain connects TRBV10-3 to TRBJ1-2, with 8 bases matching TRBD1. This CDR3 has 14 amino acids. Germline V gene lookup returns CDR1 ENHRY and CDR2 SYGVKD. Trimming took 10 bases from V and 3 from J; bases not matched to a gene: 10. CDR3: CATQDRGKDYGYTF. The CDR3 DNA is TGTGCCACCCAAGACAGGGGTAAAGACTATGGCTACACCTTC.

This clonotype has just a few counts. The rearrangement joins TRBV2 to TRBJ2-1; D is perhaps TRBD2 (5 bases). The germline V gene has CDR1 SNHLY and CDR2 FYNNEI. This CDR3 spans 15 amino acids. Trimming removed 8 bases at V and 2 bases at J, with 16 bases between. CDR3: CASVPPRGAYNEQFF. The DNA for the CDR3 is TGTGCCAGCGTCCCCCCTCGGGGTGCCTACAATGAGCAGTTCTTC.

This clonotype has just a few counts. The chain is built from TRBV5-1 and TRBJ2-7; maybe TRBD1 (5 bases). The CDR3 spans 14 residues. Germline V CDR1 and CDR2: SGHRS, YFSETQ. Trimming removed 4 bases at V and 1 base at J, with 12 bases between. The CDR3 DNA is TGCGCCAGCAGCGGGCAGGGATCTTCCTACGAGCAGTACTTC. Translation gives CASSGQGSSYEQYF.

This clonotype was counted at least ten times. The chain links TRBV7-8 to TRBJ1-4; weak D call: TRBD1 (5 bases). The CDR3 is 16 residues long. V was cut by 5 bases and J by 2 bases, with 15 bases left in between. The V gene's germline CDR1 is SGHVS and CDR2 FQNEAQ. The DNA of the CDR3 is TGTGCCAGCAGCACGACCCCAGGGTCCACTAATGAAAAACTGTTTTTT. Protein product: CASSTTPGSTNEKLFF.